This T cell receptor (beta chain) was profiled in a study of Ad26.COV2.S vaccination and SARS-CoV-2 variants. At the level of the study: Doses of Ad26.COV2.S were injected into muscle once or twice, 56 days apart.

Clones were read by immunoSEQ multiplex PCR, and TCRdb kept only the in-frame ones, dropping some. The sample has roughly 380,000 clones; around 86% are singletons. Trimming took off 7 bases at V and 1 base at J, with 10 bases between the two ends. The germline gives CDR1 LNHDA, CDR2 SQIVND (reference sequence). The CDR3 sequence is 13 residues long. Stated treatment: around 19 received Ad26.COV2.S at low or high dose, single or two shots; about 5 received placebo; per-sample allocation not given. Samples came from day 63 after the first vaccine or placebo injection. The sample came from a Boston adult aged 18-55 years. This clone showed up just a few times. Its target is not known. The study's findings and limits: Measurement of non-spike TCR breadth gave similar results in vaccine and placebo recipients.

The source is a person between 18 and 59 years old who received the Ad26.COV2.S COVID-19 vaccine or a placebo. Specimen: peripheral blood, collected in a trial of Ad26.COV2.S vaccine versus placebo. The chain joins TRBV19 to TRBJ1-1, with a tentative D call TRBD1 (5 bases). The CDR3 bases are TGTGCCAGTATGGGGCAAAGGAACACTGAAGCTTTCTTT. It codes for CASMGQRNTEAFF.